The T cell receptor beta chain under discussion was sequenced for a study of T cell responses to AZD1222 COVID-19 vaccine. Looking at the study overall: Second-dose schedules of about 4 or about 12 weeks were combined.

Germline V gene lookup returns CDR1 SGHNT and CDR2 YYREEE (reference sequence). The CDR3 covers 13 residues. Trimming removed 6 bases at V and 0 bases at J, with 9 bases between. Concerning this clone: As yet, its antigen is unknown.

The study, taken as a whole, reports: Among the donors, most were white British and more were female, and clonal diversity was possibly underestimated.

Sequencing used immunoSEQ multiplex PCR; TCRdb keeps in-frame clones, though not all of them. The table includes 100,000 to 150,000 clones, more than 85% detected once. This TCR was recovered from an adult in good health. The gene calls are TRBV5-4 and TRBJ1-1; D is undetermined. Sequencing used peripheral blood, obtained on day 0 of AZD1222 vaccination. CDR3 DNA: TGTGCCAGCAACAATATCCTGAACACTGAAGCTTTCTTT. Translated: CASNNILNTEAFF.